These 26 T cell receptor beta chains originate from one sample sequenced in a study of shared clonotypes between healthy human individuals. Sequencing used immunoSEQ multiplex PCR; TCRdb keeps in-frame clones, though not all of them. The sample shows about 2.4 million clones, approximately 90% of them seen only once. Sequenced: naive CD4+ T cells sorted from blood. Described subset: CD45RA+ positively selected. These receptors originate from a young man in good health.

This clone was counted a few times. In DNA form, the CDR3 reads TGTGCCAGTAGTCCCCGGGACATCTCCTACAATGAGCAGTTCTTC. Protein product: CASSPRDISYNEQFF. The J gene is TRBJ2-1, the V gene TRBV19, with D maybe TRBD1 (6 bases). Trimming removed 5 bases at V and 0 bases at J, with 11 bases between. The CDR3 contains 15 residues. Germline CDR1 and CDR2: LNHDA and SQIVND (reference sequence).

The CDR3 sequence: CASRAGGGNQPQHF. The CDR3 bases are TGTGCCAGCAGGGCAGGGGGGGGCAATCAGCCCCAGCATTTT. The gene calls are TRBV6-5 and TRBJ1-5, with 7 bases lining up with TRBD1. Germline CDR1 and CDR2: MNHEY and SVGAGI. V shed 6 bases, J shed 2 bases, and the junction held 4 bases outside the gene matches. The CDR3 is made up of 14 amino acids.

The chain employs TRBV7-2 and TRBJ1-2; 8 bases fit TRBD1. Germline assignment: CDR1 SGHTA and CDR2 FQGNSA. Losses at the gene ends were 5 bases for V and 6 bases for J; bases not matched to a gene: 5. The CDR3 is 13 amino acids. The CDR3 DNA follows: TGTGCCAGCAGCATCAACAGGGGGGATGGCTACACCTTC. Protein product: CASSINRGDGYTF.

J is TRBJ2-1 and V is TRBV20-1; the match to TRBD2 covers 8 bases. The trim removed 7 bases at V and 12 bases at J, leaving 8 bases unmatched. The CDR3 contains 11 residues. Germline V gives CDR1 DFQATT, CDR2 SNEGSKA (reference sequence). The CDR3 DNA reads as TGCAGTGGAGCGGGGGACAAGGGGCAGTTCTTC. Its translation: CSGAGDKGQFF.

A word on this clone: The same CDR3 arises from other DNA sequences in this sample as well. The rearrangement uses TRBV5-1 and TRBJ1-1; no firm D call. CDR1 and CDR2 from the germline V gene are SGHRS and YFSETQ. Trimming took off 4 bases at V and 1 base at J, with 8 bases between the two ends. This CDR3 comprises 13 residues. The DNA for the CDR3 is TGCGCCAGCAGCCTCCAGAGGAACACTGAAGCTTTCTTT. Residues: CASSLQRNTEAFF.

The DNA of the CDR3 is TGTGCCAGCTCACCACCGGGCCTAGCGGAAAACTACAATGAGCAGTTCTTC. Encoded protein: CASSPPGLAENYNEQFF. V gene TRBV18 combines with J gene TRBJ2-1; 7 positions match TRBD2. Trimming cost V 0 bases and J 3 bases; bases outside gene matches: 8. CDR1 and CDR2 from the germline V gene are KGHSH and LQKENI. This CDR3 contains 17 residues.

The CDR3 region is CASSPWGSGKLFF. CDR3 coding DNA: TGTGCCAGCAGCCCCTGGGGTTCGGGAAAACTGTTTTTT. The chain has TRBV7-8 and TRBJ1-4; D not certain. V lost 5 bases and J 10 bases, leaving 14 bases between the germline ends. Germline-derived CDR1 and CDR2 are SGHVS and FQNEAQ. This CDR3 region has 13 residues.

V is TRBV5-1 and J is TRBJ2-7; 8 bases are a match to TRBD1. V dropped 3 bases and J dropped 4; count of bases not matched to a gene: 12. Per germline, CDR1 SGHRS and CDR2 YFSETQ. The CDR3 spans 16 residues. CDR3 DNA sequence: TGCGCCAGCAGCTGGGACAGGCCCCCCGAGGGATACGAGCAGTACTTC. This gives the protein CASSWDRPPEGYEQYF.

The chain uses TRBV5-1 and TRBJ2-1, with TRBD1 matching over 10 bases. V dropped 4 bases and J dropped 7; count of bases not matched to a gene: 8. Germline V lookup: CDR1 SGHRS, CDR2 YFSETQ. The CDR3 is made up of 15 amino acids. CDR3 nucleotide sequence: TGCGCCAGCAGCCCACTGACAGGGGGCAGGAATGAGCAGTTCTTC. This encodes CASSPLTGGRNEQFF.

The rearrangement uses TRBV25-1 and TRBJ1-1; a possible D gene is TRBD1 (5 bases). Trimming cost V 1 base and J 4 bases, with 10 bases left between them. This CDR3 has 14 residues. CDR1 is MGHDK, CDR2 SYGVNS, per germline. The DNA of the CDR3 is TGTGCCAGCAGTGAATGGGTGGGGGGCACTGAAGCTTTCTTT. Translated, it gives CASSEWVGGTEAFF. Combining the CDR3 with reference TRBV25-1 and TRBJ1-1 gives the whole variable domain EADIYQTPRYLVIGTGKKITLECSQTMGHDKMYWYQQDPGMELHLIHYSYGVNSTEKGDLSSESTVSRIRTEHFPLTLESARPSHTSQYLCASSEWVGGTEAFFGQGTRLTVV.

This chain connects TRBV4-1 to TRBJ1-4; D is unresolved. V was shortened by 4 bases and J by 4 bases, with 13 bases between the two germline ends. The CDR3 consists of 15 residues. Per germline, CDR1 MGHRA and CDR2 YSYEKL. The CDR3 region has the DNA TGCGCCAGCAGCCTCCGACCTGGGTTTAATGAAAAACTGTTTTTT. The encoded protein is CASSLRPGFNEKLFF.

The V and J genes are TRBV7-2 and TRBJ2-3, with 10 bases aligning to TRBD2. In germline, CDR1 is SGHTA, CDR2 FQGNSA. J lost 3 bases, V lost 7 bases, and 4 bases had no gene match. CDR3 length equals 14 residues. The CDR3: CASTSGRGTDTQYF. The CDR3 DNA is TGTGCCAGCACCAGCGGGAGGGGGACAGATACGCAGTATTTT. Full variable domain (missing parts from reference TRBV7-2 and TRBJ2-3): GAGVSQSPSNKVTEKGKDVELRCDPISGHTALYWYRQSLGQGLEFLIYFQGNSAPDKSGLPSDRFSAERTGGSVSTLTIQRTQQEDSAVYLCASTSGRGTDTQYFGPGTRLTVL.

V gene TRBV18 combines with J gene TRBJ2-7; TRBD1 matches at 11 bases. This CDR3 has 15 amino acids. Per the germline V gene, CDR1 is KGHSH and CDR2 is LQKENI. V shed 6 bases and J 3 bases; nucleotides not matched to a gene: 7. Here the CDR3 DNA reads TGTGCCAGCTCGCAAGCGGGACAGGGGGACTACGAGCAGTACTTC. As protein: CASSQAGQGDYEQYF.

V and J are TRBV28 and TRBJ2-7, with D maybe TRBD1 (6 bases). Trimming left V 7 bases short and J 6 bases short, with 19 bases between. Germline values: CDR1 MDHEN, CDR2 SYDVKM. CDR3 length equals 14 residues. CDR3 nucleotide sequence: TGTGCCAGCACGCGCCACAAAGTACAGGGCGAGCAGTACTTC. Protein product: CASTRHKVQGEQYF.

As for this clone: Distinct nucleotide sequences in the sample also encode this CDR3. The chain has TRBV5-4 and TRBJ2-1; D not resolved. The germline CDR1 and CDR2 sequences are SGHNT and YYREEE (reference sequence). V was shortened by 0 bases and J by 7 bases, with 11 bases between the two germline ends. This CDR3 is 14 amino acids long. CDR3 DNA sequence: TGTGCCAGCAGCTTGGGTGGCGCACGGAATGAGCAGTTCTTC. Translating it yields CASSLGGARNEQFF.

With respect to this clone: Other nucleotide sequences from this sample produce the same CDR3. This sequence joins TRBV30 and TRBJ1-2, with 7 positions matching TRBD1. This CDR3 spans 13 amino acids. Germline CDR1 is GTSNPN and CDR2 is SVGIG (reference sequence). The J segment lost 2 bases and the V segment lost 5 bases, leaving 5 bases of the junction unmatched. CDR3 sequence reads: CAWRDSRNYGYTF. Here the CDR3 DNA reads TGTGCCTGGCGGGACAGCCGAAACTATGGCTACACCTTC.

As to this clone: This sample includes further DNA sequences coding for the same CDR3. The V and J genes are TRBV5-1 and TRBJ1-5, with 9 nucleotides matching TRBD1. The CDR3 extends over 14 amino acids. Trimming cost V 4 bases and J 6 bases; bases outside gene matches: 5. The V gene's germline CDR1 is SGHRS and CDR2 YFSETQ. As DNA, the CDR3 is TGCGCCAGCAGCCCGGACAGGGGCGGTCAGCCCCAGCATTTT. This translates into CASSPDRGGQPQHF.

The chain recombines TRBV19 with TRBJ1-5, with D possibly being TRBD1 (5 bases). The CDR3 runs to 16 residues. Germline CDR1 reads LNHDA; CDR2 reads SQIVND (reference sequence). Trimming removed 5 bases at V and 0 bases at J, with 14 bases between. The CDR3 nucleotides read TGTGCCAGTAGTCCACTTCGAGGGGATAGCAATCAGCCCCAGCATTTT. Its protein is CASSPLRGDSNQPQHF.

This clone appeared a single time. This same CDR3 is encoded by further DNA sequences in the sample. The rearrangement joins TRBV6-5 to TRBJ2-7; 13 bases agree with TRBD2. Germline V CDR1 and CDR2: MNHEY, SVGAGI. The CDR3 is made up of 15 amino acids. The J segment lost 2 bases and the V segment lost 5 bases, leaving 3 bases of the junction unmatched. The CDR3 spells CASSRGLAGTYEQYF. CDR3 coding DNA: TGTGCCAGCAGTCGGGGACTAGCGGGGACCTACGAGCAGTACTTC.

The V call is TRBV5-4, the J call TRBJ1-1, with D hard to call. Trimming stripped 0 bases from V and 2 bases from J, with 14 bases between. The germline V gene encodes CDR1 SGHNT and CDR2 YYREEE (reference sequence). The CDR3 sequence is 16 residues long. CDR3 DNA: TGTGCCAGCAGCTTGGTCCTAATGGGTGCCAACACTGAAGCTTTCTTT. It specifies CASSLVLMGANTEAFF.

This clone came up once. The CDR3 DNA sequence: TGCGCCAGCAGCTTGGGACAACTGGACTTTGCCTACGAGCAGTACTTC. It codes for CASSLGQLDFAYEQYF. The chain recombines TRBV5-1 with TRBJ2-7, with a tentative D call TRBD2 (5 bases). This CDR3 spans 16 amino acids. From germline, CDR1 is SGHRS and CDR2 YFSETQ. Trimming cost V 0 bases and J 2 bases, with 15 bases left between them.

The chain has TRBV30 and TRBJ1-1; the D gene is possibly TRBD1 (6 bases). The CDR3 consists of 12 residues. V lost 0 bases, J lost 6 bases, and 8 bases lay in between. CDR1 GTSNPN and CDR2 SVGIG come from the germline V gene (reference sequence). For the CDR3, the DNA is TGTGCCTGGAGTGTACGGACAGCTGAAGCTTTCTTT. Amino acids: CAWSVRTAEAFF.

This chain joins TRBV6-5 and TRBJ2-1, with TRBD2 matching 11 bases. With V trimmed by 6 bases and J by 7 bases, 8 bases remained unmatched. The germline gives CDR1 MNHEY, CDR2 SVGAGI. The CDR3 totals 15 residues. This CDR3 reads CASRGTGLAENEQFF. CDR3 coding DNA: TGTGCCAGCAGAGGGACGGGACTAGCGGAGAATGAGCAGTTCTTC.

V is TRBV29-1 and J is TRBJ2-1; TRBD2 matches at 10 bases. This CDR3 has 13 residues. The germline V gene encodes CDR1 SQVTM and CDR2 ANQGSEA. V gave up 6 bases and J gave up 3 bases; unmatched junction bases: 2. The CDR3 bases are TGCAGCGTCGGACTAGCGGACTACAATGAGCAGTTCTTC. Translating it yields CSVGLADYNEQFF.

The chain uses TRBV10-1 and TRBJ2-3, with 7 bases identical to TRBD1. Germline trimming cut 6 bases from V and 6 bases from J; bases unmatched to any gene: 21. Germline V gene sequence: CDR1 WNHNN, CDR2 SYGVQD (reference sequence). There are 18 residues in the CDR3. CDR3 bases: TGCGCCAGCAGCGACGGAAACCCCGGTACAGGGGATGGGGATACGCAGTATTTT. As protein: CASSDGNPGTGDGDTQYF.

The rearrangement links TRBV6-1 to TRBJ2-2; D is undetermined. The CDR3 spans 13 residues. The germline CDR1 and CDR2 sequences are MNHNS and SASEGT. Trimming shortened V by 8 bases and J by 4 bases, and 11 bases separated the two germline ends. Here the CDR3 reads CASVTPGTGELFF. The CDR3 DNA reads as TGTGCCAGCGTGACGCCCGGCACCGGGGAGCTGTTTTTT.